A single sample is the source of the 26 T cell receptor beta chains below, sequenced in a study of blood T cell repertoires in COVID-19 (dated by TCRdb to the early 2020s). The method behind the library was the immunoSEQ multiplex PCR assay. Held by TCRdb, this immuneACCESS table contains in-frame sequences only and omits some clones. Under half of the omission traces to an unresolved V gene where checked; the cause of the rest is unknown. A total of hundreds of thousands of clones appear in this sample, roughly 87% of them only once. The ten largest account for 2.5% to 3% of the sample. Specimen: PBMCs or T cells enriched from blood (not recorded which). These receptors all come from a woman aged 25 to 39 with acute COVID-19.

The V and J genes are TRBV2 and TRBJ2-7; tentatively, D is TRBD1 (6 bases). Per the germline V gene, CDR1 is SNHLY and CDR2 is FYNNEI. The CDR3 length is 15 residues. The V end was cut by 3 bases, the J end by 4 bases, with 16 bases between. The CDR3 DNA reads as TGTGCCAGCAGTGACGACAGGTCGCGAGCTTACGAGCAGTACTTC. Translation gives CASSDDRSRAYEQYF.

This chain links TRBV5-6 with TRBJ1-4; a weak D match, TRBD1 (5 bases). CDR3 size: 13 residues. Per the germline V gene, CDR1 is SGHDT and CDR2 is YYEEEE. V was clipped by 5 bases and J by 8 bases, with 13 bases between them. This chain's CDR3 is CASRIAGGEKLFF. The CDR3, as DNA: TGTGCCAGCAGAATCGCCGGGGGGGAAAAACTGTTTTTT.

J is TRBJ1-5 and V is TRBV10-2; no firm D call. The CDR3 loop spans 13 amino acids. V was trimmed by 5 bases and J by 2 bases, leaving 7 bases between them. Germline-derived CDR1 and CDR2 are WSHSY and SAAADI. CDR3 region: CASSSLGNQPQHF. The CDR3 coding sequence is TGCGCCAGCAGTTCCCTCGGCAATCAGCCCCAGCATTTT.

CDR3 nucleotides: TGTGCCAGTAGTATAGGGGAGGGGACCCAAGAGACCCAGTACTTC. Translated, it gives CASSIGEGTQETQYF. The chain employs TRBV19 and TRBJ2-5; 7 nucleotides line up with TRBD2. The CDR3 is made up of 15 amino acids. The germline CDR1 and CDR2 sequences are LNHDA and SQIVND (reference sequence). The V segment lost 1 base and the J segment 1 base; nucleotides outside the gene matches: 3.

This chain links TRBV6-5 with TRBJ1-1; perhaps TRBD1 as D (5 bases). The CDR3 is made up of 15 amino acids. Germline CDR1 MNHEY, CDR2 SVGAGI. Trimming stripped 2 bases from V and 6 bases from J, with 16 bases between. CDR3 DNA sequence: TGTGCCAGCAGTTACACTGGGACTCCACTTTCTGAAGCTTTCTTT. Translated: CASSYTGTPLSEAFF.

The CDR3 DNA follows: TGTGCCACCAGCAGAGATGGGGGACAGATGTTCACAGATACGCAGTATTTT. The encoded protein is CATSRDGGQMFTDTQYF. The chain uses TRBV15 and TRBJ2-3; TRBD1 aligns across 7 bases. This CDR3 contains 17 residues. Germline values: CDR1 LNHNV, CDR2 YYDKDF (reference sequence). The V segment lost 0 bases and the J segment 2 bases; nucleotides outside the gene matches: 8.

The CDR3: CASSVGPWPATNEKLFF. Here the CDR3 DNA reads TGTGCCAGCAGCGTAGGTCCCTGGCCAGCAACTAATGAAAAACTGTTTTTT. The chain uses TRBV9 and TRBJ1-4; D uncertain. Trimming pared 0 bases from V and 0 bases from J, leaving 12 bases between. The CDR3 consists of 17 residues. In germline, CDR1 is SGDLS, CDR2 YYNGEE.

The V and J genes are TRBV29-1 and TRBJ1-4; TRBD1 matches at 8 bases. CDR3 size: 16 residues. Trimming at V came to 6 bases and at J to 0 bases, leaving 9 bases not matched to a gene. Germline CDR1 and CDR2: SQVTM and ANQGSEA. The DNA of the CDR3 is TGCAGCGTGGGGACCCCGGGACAGGCAACTAATGAAAAACTGTTTTTT. As protein: CSVGTPGQATNEKLFF.

This chain joins TRBV6-2 or TRBV6-3 and TRBJ2-1; D is unclear. The germline V gene encodes CDR1 MNHEY and CDR2 SVGEGT. The V end lost 6 bases, the J end lost 4 bases, and 10 bases lay between the germline ends. The CDR3 length is 13 residues. The CDR3 here is CASSLIMYNEQFF. The CDR3 DNA is TGTGCCAGCAGCCTAATAATGTACAATGAGCAGTTCTTC.

V usage is TRBV12-3 or TRBV12-4 and J usage is TRBJ2-3; TRBD2 is a possible D gene (5 bases). The CDR3 length is 13 residues. V dropped 4 bases and J dropped 3 bases, with 8 bases sitting between them. CDR3 amino acids: CASSSPGTDTQYF. Here the CDR3 DNA reads TGTGCCAGCAGTTCCCCGGGGACAGATACGCAGTATTTT.

The genes are TRBV4-3 and TRBJ1-1; perhaps TRBD1 as D (5 bases). Germline V gives CDR1 LGHNA, CDR2 YSLEER. V lost 2 bases, J lost 1 base, and 8 bases lay in between. The CDR3 is 14 amino acids. DNA of the CDR3: TGCGCCAGCAGCCAATTGGGGGGGAACACTGAAGCTTTCTTT. Amino acids: CASSQLGGNTEAFF.

The CDR3 DNA reads TGCGCCAGCAGCCAAGATGGGTGGGAGTACGAGCAGTACTTC. It translates to CASSQDGWEYEQYF. V and J are TRBV4-3 and TRBJ2-7; D perhaps matches TRBD2 (5 bases). Germline V gene lookup returns CDR1 LGHNA and CDR2 YSLEER. The CDR3 consists of 14 residues. V gave up 0 bases and J gave up 4 bases, with 10 bases separating them.

This clone has only a few counts. The chain combines TRBV5-4 with TRBJ2-5; 12 nucleotides agree with TRBD1. Germline values: CDR1 SGHNT, CDR2 YYREEE (reference sequence). The J segment lost 5 bases and the V segment lost 5 bases, leaving 7 bases of the junction unmatched. This CDR3 has 15 residues. The CDR3 sequence is CASRPGTGGRETQYF. Here the CDR3 DNA reads TGTGCCAGCAGACCCGGGACAGGGGGCCGGGAGACCCAGTACTTC. Full variable domain (missing parts from reference TRBV5-4 and TRBJ2-5): ETGVTQSPTHLIKTRGQQVTLRCSSQSGHNTVSWYQQALGQGPQFIFQYYREEENGRGNFPPRFSGLQFPNYSSELNVNALELDDSALYLCASRPGTGGRETQYFGPGTRLLVL.

This chain links TRBV2 with TRBJ1-6, with D tentatively TRBD1 (6 bases). Germline lookup yields CDR1 SNHLY and CDR2 FYNNEI. The germline V and J ends were trimmed by 7 bases and 10 bases, with 17 bases remaining between them. This CDR3 has 14 amino acids. In nucleotides, the CDR3 is TGTGCCAGCACCCCAGGGGTTGAAATCTCACCCCTCCACTTT. Amino acids: CASTPGVEISPLHF.

The chain links TRBV4-3 to TRBJ1-4, with D possibly matching TRBD1 (6 bases). The CDR3 length is 17 residues. The V gene's germline CDR1 is LGHNA and CDR2 YSLEER. Trimming cost V 1 base and J 3 bases, with 15 bases left between them. The CDR3 loop is CASSQGVGGRANEKLFF. CDR3 in DNA: TGCGCCAGCAGCCAAGGTGTAGGGGGTAGGGCTAATGAAAAACTGTTTTTT.

The chain recombines TRBV7-9 with TRBJ1-1; D is possibly TRBD1 (5 bases). Looked up from germline, CDR1 is SEHNR and CDR2 is FQNEAQ (reference sequence). This CDR3 is built from 13 residues. Trimming stripped 2 bases from V and 8 bases from J, with 12 bases between. The CDR3 sequence is CASSLTETAEAFF. The CDR3 DNA follows: TGTGCCAGCAGCTTAACCGAGACAGCGGAAGCTTTCTTT.

CDR3 loop: CASTGYLQETQYF. The CDR3 DNA follows: TGTGCTAGTACGGGGTATCTACAGGAGACCCAGTACTTC. The chain combines TRBV12-5 with TRBJ2-5, with a weak D call TRBD2 (5 bases). CDR1 is LGHNT and CDR2 is FRNRAP in the germline V gene. CDR3 length equals 13 residues. The ends were cut back, 8 bases at V and 5 bases at J, with 15 bases in the middle.

Comments on this clone: One end of the junction fails to match germline, which may point to a read error. The J gene is TRBJ2-7, the V gene TRBV11-3; 7 nucleotides line up with TRBD1. The V gene's germline CDR1 is SGHNT and CDR2 YENEEA. The CDR3 sequence is 13 residues long. CDR3 nucleotide sequence: TGTGCCGGCAGCGCAGGGGGTCGCTACGAGCAGTACTTC. Protein product: CAGSAGGRYEQYF.

The chain couples TRBV28 to TRBJ1-4; TRBD1 might be the D (6 bases). This CDR3 is built from 16 residues. The germline gives CDR1 MDHEN, CDR2 SYDVKM. Trimming stripped 6 bases from V and 1 base from J, with 15 bases between. This chain's CDR3 is CASSPVWTETNEKLFF. The CDR3 nucleotides read TGTGCCAGCAGCCCGGTCTGGACAGAAACTAATGAAAAACTGTTTTTT.

V gene TRBV6-2 or TRBV6-3 combines with J gene TRBJ1-6; TRBD1 aligns across 8 bases. The germline V gene encodes CDR1 MNHEY and CDR2 SVGEGT. Trimming cost V 6 bases and J 10 bases; bases outside gene matches: 11. CDR3 length: 15 amino acids. The CDR3 region has the DNA TGTGCCAGCAGACCTAAAGGACAGGGACAATCACCCCTCCACTTT. Translated, it gives CASRPKGQGQSPLHF.

J is TRBJ2-2 and V is TRBV7-6; TRBD1 agrees at 9 bases. CDR3 size: 17 residues. From germline, CDR1 is SGHVS and CDR2 FNYEAQ. V shed 5 bases, J shed 6 bases, and the junction held 13 bases outside the gene matches. The CDR3 DNA sequence: TGTGCCAGCAGCCCGGTTGCTACCGGGACAGGGTCCGGGGAGCTGTTTTTT. It yields the protein CASSPVATGTGSGELFF.

CDR3 region: CASSQPATGGRQPQHF. The DNA for the CDR3 is TGCGCCAGCAGCCAACCAGCTACAGGGGGCCGTCAGCCCCAGCATTTT. This chain connects TRBV4-1 to TRBJ1-5, with 9 bases identical to TRBD1. Losses at the gene ends were 2 bases for V and 6 bases for J; bases not matched to a gene: 8. CDR1 is MGHRA and CDR2 is YSYEKL in the germline V gene. There are 16 residues in the CDR3.

The genes are TRBV27 and TRBJ2-7, with TRBD1 as a possible D gene (5 bases). Germline assignment: CDR1 MNHEY and CDR2 SMNVEV (reference sequence). Trimming removed 4 bases at V and 3 bases at J, with 10 bases between. The CDR3 spans 13 residues. The CDR3 nucleotides are TGTGCCAGCAGTTCAGCGACAGACTACGAGCAGTACTTC. Its translation: CASSSATDYEQYF.

The J gene is TRBJ1-1, the V gene TRBV11-3, with TRBD1 as a possible D gene (6 bases). The V and J ends lost 6 bases and 1 base respectively, with 6 bases between them. There are 12 residues in the CDR3. Germline V gene sequence: CDR1 SGHNT, CDR2 YENEEA. The CDR3 nucleotides are TGTGCCAGCAGGGGACAGAACACTGAAGCTTTCTTT. Translating gives CASRGQNTEAFF.

In its sample, this clone was seen once. V and J are TRBV27 and TRBJ2-7; the match to TRBD2 covers 12 bases. Germline values: CDR1 MNHEY, CDR2 SMNVEV (reference sequence). The V and J ends lost 6 bases and 5 bases, in that order; junction bases with no gene match: 20. The CDR3 covers 19 residues. CDR3 in amino acids: CASSPSASGGAIISNEQYF. CDR3 DNA sequence: TGTGCCAGCAGCCCCTCGGCTAGCGGGGGGGCTATCATTTCCAACGAGCAGTACTTC.

This clone was counted once. CDR3 sequence: CASSLEGYRRSNTEAFF. The CDR3 nucleotides are TGTGCCAGCAGCTTAGAAGGTTACCGGCGGTCGAACACTGAAGCTTTCTTT. V usage is TRBV11-2 and J usage is TRBJ1-1; D not certain. Trimming pared 0 bases from V and 1 base from J, leaving 15 bases between. CDR3 length: 17 residues. Germline CDR1 is SGHAT and CDR2 is FQNNGV.